This T cell receptor (beta chain) was sequenced in a study of blood T cell repertoires in COVID-19. Study at large: Specimens from acute and convalescent COVID-19 originated in the United States, Italy and Spain.

The data were produced by immunoSEQ multiplex PCR, yet TCRdb's version contains in-frame clones alone and is incomplete. The table records about 92,000 clones, 87% of them present only once. This clone was seen only once. From germline, CDR1 is SNHLY and CDR2 FYNNEI. The CDR3 is 13 residues long. V was trimmed by 7 bases and J by 10 bases, leaving 14 bases between them. It was during active infection that Seattle patients were enrolled and then longitudinally followed. The TCR was taken from a woman aged 55-70 years with COVID-19, enrolled during active disease. The source material was peripheral blood. J is TRBJ1-6 and V is TRBV2; no clear D. CDR3 DNA sequence: TGTGCCAGCAAAGGGTCGGGGATCTCACCCCTCCACTTT. As protein: CASKGSGISPLHF.